Listed below are T cell receptor beta chains from one sample, sequenced in a study of blood T cell repertoires in COVID-19. The table came from immunoSEQ multiplex PCR; TCRdb's copy has only in-frame clones and leaves some out. The top ten hold 5% to 7% of the sample, which has a few hundred thousand clones, 70% to 90% seen once. The sample was peripheral blood. The receptors here all came from a man aged 18 to 29 who had recovered from COVID-19. The CDR3 runs from the conserved cysteine through the conserved F or W. The order of the fields is V gene, J gene, D gene, CDR3 protein. D genes are given only for firm matches.

TRBV5-1	TRBJ2-3	-	CASSLTAVTGPADTQYF
TRBV7-9	TRBJ2-3	-	CASSLGLLSTDTQYF
TRBV27	TRBJ2-3	TRBD2	CASSPRGGASLTDTQYF
TRBV7-9	TRBJ2-7	-	CASSPPAGYEQYF
TRBV19	TRBJ2-5	-	CASSIVAEETQYF
TRBV28	TRBJ1-6	-	CASRPGGTSPSNSPLHF
TRBV19	TRBJ2-7	-	CASSGGLVGASYEQYF
TRBV9	TRBJ2-2	-	CASSVERAYTGELFF
TRBV5-4	TRBJ1-2	-	CASSFSGYNYGYTF
TRBV4-1	TRBJ2-1	TRBD2	CASSQVWTGGWNNEQFF
TRBV7-9	TRBJ2-1	TRBD2	CASSSVAGSYNEQFF
TRBV18	TRBJ1-3	-	CASSLSQGPTSGNTIYF
TRBV19	TRBJ1-1	-	CASSTPTGNTEAFF
TRBV28	TRBJ1-1	-	CASSPPGQGNTEAFF
TRBV4-1	TRBJ1-1	TRBD1	CASSHQEGQGHTEAFF
TRBV7-3	TRBJ1-3	-	CASAGEPGNTIYF
TRBV4-1	TRBJ1-1	-	CASSQERTAYPNTEAFF
TRBV19	TRBJ1-6	TRBD1	CASRGTGGTSSYNSPLHF
TRBV4-3	TRBJ2-5	TRBD2	CASSQGLAGNQETQYF
TRBV3-1/TRBV3-2	TRBJ2-1	TRBD2	CASSQSSGLAGEGEQFF
TRBV10-3	TRBJ1-6	TRBD1	CAISEGGRNSPLHF
TRBV19	TRBJ1-1	-	CASRVDTNTEAFF
TRBV7-3	TRBJ1-1	-	CASKRGGENTEAFF
TRBV9	TRBJ2-5	-	CASSVATSTSGSQETQYF
TRBV9	TRBJ2-5	TRBD1	CASSVQGAQETQYF
TRBV9	TRBJ2-7	TRBD2	CASSVGGTSNYEQYF
TRBV3-1/TRBV3-2	TRBJ1-5	-	CASSQDGGSSNQPQHF
TRBV25-1	TRBJ1-6	-	CASSETGNSPLHF
TRBV19	TRBJ2-5	-	CASSLLGGETQYF
TRBV25-1	TRBJ2-5	-	CASSDSGRETQYF
TRBV6-5	TRBJ1-1	-	CASSYGPETEAFF
TRBV29-1	TRBJ2-3	TRBD1	CSARTGGDTQYF
TRBV7-6	TRBJ2-3	TRBD2	CASSPSPGSGGLGDTQYF
TRBV3-1/TRBV3-2	TRBJ2-1	TRBD2	CASSQVRTSAYSSYNEQFF
TRBV6-5	TRBJ2-7	-	CASSYSYGGALGEQYF
TRBV4-1	TRBJ1-4	-	CASSQDRGEARRTNEKLFF
TRBV4-3	TRBJ2-7	TRBD1	CASGPGTGNYEQYF
TRBV29-1	TRBJ1-1	-	CSLKQGGDTEAFF
TRBV4-3	TRBJ1-6	-	CASSQGPDNNSPLHF
TRBV4-2	TRBJ2-1	-	CASSQVEGYNEQFF
TRBV2	TRBJ1-2	-	CASTRTEANYGYTF
TRBV7-9	TRBJ2-3	-	CASSPTGTDTQYF
TRBV5-1	TRBJ2-3	TRBD2	CASSWGTSETTDTQYF
TRBV7-2	TRBJ2-7	-	CASSLIAGKYEQYF
TRBV6-1	TRBJ1-2	-	CASSEGDLSYGYTF
TRBV4-3	TRBJ1-1	TRBD1	CASSLYRGGTEAFF
TRBV2	TRBJ1-4	TRBD1	CASRDGQGRGEKLFF
TRBV6-5	TRBJ2-7	-	CASSSQGGAYEQYF
TRBV19	TRBJ1-2	-	CASTLGTSNYGYTF
TRBV12-3/TRBV12-4	TRBJ1-1	TRBD1	CASRGQGWTEAFF
TRBV18	TRBJ1-3	-	CASSPGNSGNTIYF
TRBV6-5	TRBJ2-7	-	CASSYLQGSYEQYF
TRBV9	TRBJ2-3	-	CASNPKGRGLSGPTDTQYF
TRBV11-2	TRBJ1-2	TRBD1	CASSRGTSGGRVRGYTF
TRBV18	TRBJ1-1	-	CASSPPGRVNTEAFF
TRBV25-1	TRBJ2-1	TRBD2	CASSPLLARAYNEQFF
TRBV6-4	TRBJ1-2	-	CASSPTGLTGGYTF
TRBV7-9	TRBJ1-2	TRBD1	CASSPRQGDYGYTF
TRBV5-4	TRBJ1-1	TRBD1	CASSPGTVQMNTEAFF